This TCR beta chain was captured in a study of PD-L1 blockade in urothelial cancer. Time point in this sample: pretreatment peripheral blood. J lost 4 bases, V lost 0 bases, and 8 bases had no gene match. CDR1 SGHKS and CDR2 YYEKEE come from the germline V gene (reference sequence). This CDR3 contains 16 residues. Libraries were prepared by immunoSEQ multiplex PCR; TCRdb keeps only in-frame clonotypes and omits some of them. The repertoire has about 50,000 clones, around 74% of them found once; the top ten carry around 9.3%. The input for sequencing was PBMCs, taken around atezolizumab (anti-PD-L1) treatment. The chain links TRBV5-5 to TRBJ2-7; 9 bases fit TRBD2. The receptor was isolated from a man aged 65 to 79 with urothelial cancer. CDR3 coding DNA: TGTGCCAGCAGCTTGGGCGGACTAGCGATTACTTACGAGCAGTACTTC. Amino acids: CASSLGGLAITYEQYF.